The rows below give T cell receptor beta chains drawn from one sample of a study of control samples from healthy donors and cancer patients. TCRdb keeps only in-frame clones here, not all; method: immunoSEQ multiplex PCR. The data contain roughly 98,000 clones, over 90% of them singletons. Sequenced input: blood. The receptor set was obtained from a man aged 18 to 30 in good health. The CDR3 runs from the conserved cysteine through the conserved F or W. D genes are given only for firm matches. Expanded clones get a size class; other rows say once, few or many, or leave the size out.

J: TRBJ1-4
size: NA
D: TRBD1
length: 15
V: TRBV11-1
CDR3: CASSLRDRSNEKLFF
DNA: TGTGCCAGCAGCTTGAGGGACAGAAGTAATGAAAAACTGTTTTTT

J: TRBJ2-3
size: NA
D: NA
length: 16
V: TRBV14
CDR3: CASSQESSLPPDTQYF
DNA: TGTGCCAGCAGCCAAGAATCGAGCCTCCCCCCAGATACGCAGTATTTT

J: TRBJ2-3
size: NA
D: NA
length: 16
V: TRBV3-1/TRBV3-2
CDR3: CASSQEGGAGTDTQYF
DNA: TGTGCCAGCAGCCAAGAGGGCGGAGCGGGTACAGATACGCAGTATTTT

J: TRBJ1-3
size: NA
D: NA
length: 14
V: TRBV25-1
CDR3: CASSAYTGGNTIYF
DNA: TGTGCCAGCAGTGCCTACACAGGGGGAAACACCATATATTTT

J: TRBJ1-4
size: once
D: NA
length: 11
V: TRBV2
CDR3: CASYINEKLFF
DNA: TGTGCCAGCTACATTAATGAAAAACTGTTTTTT

J: TRBJ2-7
size: once
D: NA
length: 14
V: TRBV7-8
CDR3: CASSLYPNAHEQYF
DNA: TGTGCCAGCAGCTTATATCCAAACGCCCACGAGCAGTACTTC

J: TRBJ2-1
size: NA
D: TRBD2
length: 18
V: TRBV7-9
CDR3: CASSLGTSGSSASSEQFF
DNA: TGTGCCAGCAGCTTAGGGACTAGCGGGAGCTCGGCTAGTAGTGAGCAGTTCTTC

J: TRBJ2-6
size: NA
D: NA
length: 17
V: TRBV6-4
CDR3: CASSDTGRSSGANVLTF
DNA: TGTGCCAGCAGTGACACAGGGCGCAGCTCTGGGGCCAACGTCCTGACTTTC

J: TRBJ1-4
size: NA
D: TRBD1
length: 15
V: TRBV5-1
CDR3: CASSPGTGGDEKLFF
DNA: TGCGCCAGCAGCCCCGGGACAGGGGGCGATGAAAAACTGTTTTTT

J: TRBJ1-6
size: once
D: NA
length: 17
V: TRBV6-2/TRBV6-3
CDR3: CASSSIPAEWLVVPLHF
DNA: TGTGCCAGCAGTTCCATCCCGGCGGAATGGTTGGTAGTACCCCTCCACTTT

J: TRBJ2-1
size: NA
D: TRBD2
length: 13
V: TRBV6-4
CDR3: CASSETSVNEQFF
DNA: TGTGCCAGCAGTGAGACTAGCGTAAATGAGCAGTTCTTC